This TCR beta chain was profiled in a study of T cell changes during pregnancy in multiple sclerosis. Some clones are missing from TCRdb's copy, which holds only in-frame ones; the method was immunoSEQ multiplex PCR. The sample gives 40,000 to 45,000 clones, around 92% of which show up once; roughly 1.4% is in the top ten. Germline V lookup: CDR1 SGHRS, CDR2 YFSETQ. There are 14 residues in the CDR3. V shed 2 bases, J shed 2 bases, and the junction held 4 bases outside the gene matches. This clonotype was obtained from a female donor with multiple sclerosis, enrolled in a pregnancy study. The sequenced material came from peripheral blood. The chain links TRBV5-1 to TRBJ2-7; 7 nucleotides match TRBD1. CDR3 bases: TGCGCCAGCAGCTTCACAGGGGACACCTACGAGCAGTACTTC. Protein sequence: CASSFTGDTYEQYF.